The next 2 T cell receptor beta chains were all read from a single sample in a study of OX40 agonist ivuxolimab in advanced cancers. Some clones are missing from TCRdb's copy, which holds only in-frame ones; the method was immunoSEQ multiplex PCR. Found here are around 69,000 clones, 80% to 90% of them singletons; the top ten hold about 4%. This material consisted of CD4+ or CD8+ T cells sorted from blood, taken in a trial of the OX40 agonist ivuxolimab. These receptors were obtained from an adult with an advanced solid tumor such as melanoma, head and neck, liver or kidney cancer.

V is TRBV7-9 and J is TRBJ1-4; no clear D gene. V lost 2 bases, J lost 0 bases, and 4 bases lay in between. Germline lookup yields CDR1 SEHNR and CDR2 FQNEAQ (reference sequence). CDR3 size: 14 residues. CDR3 in amino acids: CASSLPATNEKLFF. The CDR3 DNA reads as TGTGCCAGCAGCTTACCTGCAACTAATGAAAAACTGTTTTTT. The complete variable domain, with remaining parts taken from reference TRBV7-9 and TRBJ1-4, reads DTGVSQNPRHKITKRGQNVTFRCDPISEHNRLYWYRQTLGQGPEFLTYFQNEAQLEKSRLLSDRFSAERPKGSFSTLEIQRTEQGDSAMYLCASSLPATNEKLFFGSGTQLSVL.

V gene TRBV7-6 combines with J gene TRBJ1-2, with unresolved D. CDR1 SGHVS and CDR2 FNYEAQ come from the germline V gene. This CDR3 is built from 13 residues. Trimming left V 5 bases short and J 4 bases short, with 11 bases between. DNA of the CDR3: TGTGCCAGCAGCGCCGCGGGAGGCTATGGCTACACCTTC. Translation: CASSAAGGYGYTF. Full variable domain (missing parts from reference TRBV7-6 and TRBJ1-2): GAGVSQSPRYKVTKRGQDVALRCDPISGHVSLYWYRQALGQGPEFLTYFNYEAQQDKSGLPNDRFSAERPEGSISTLTIQRTEQRDSAMYRCASSAAGGYGYTFGSGTRLTVV.